A single T cell receptor beta chain is shown here with its context. CDR1 is MDHEN, CDR2 SYDVKM, per germline. This CDR3 spans 15 amino acids. V was trimmed by 3 bases and J by 4 bases, leaving 15 bases between them. The data are from a study of T-cell memory formation after mild COVID-19. MiXCR, run by TCRdb on the 5' RACE reads, gives a single entry per CDR3 protein. The sample lists roughly 120,000 distinct CDR3 sequences; 16% were seen once. Sequenced material: PBMCs or a T cell subset sorted from them (not recorded which). This clonotype originated in an adult woman who had mild COVID-19 (a few samples of this study predate the infection). Cell type and time point are not known. V and J are TRBV28 and TRBJ1-1; a weak D match, TRBD1 (5 bases). This chain's CDR3 is CASSLIPGTGTEAFF. Written as DNA, the CDR3 is TGTGCCAGCAGTTTGATCCCCGGGACGGGCACTGAAGCTTTCTTT.